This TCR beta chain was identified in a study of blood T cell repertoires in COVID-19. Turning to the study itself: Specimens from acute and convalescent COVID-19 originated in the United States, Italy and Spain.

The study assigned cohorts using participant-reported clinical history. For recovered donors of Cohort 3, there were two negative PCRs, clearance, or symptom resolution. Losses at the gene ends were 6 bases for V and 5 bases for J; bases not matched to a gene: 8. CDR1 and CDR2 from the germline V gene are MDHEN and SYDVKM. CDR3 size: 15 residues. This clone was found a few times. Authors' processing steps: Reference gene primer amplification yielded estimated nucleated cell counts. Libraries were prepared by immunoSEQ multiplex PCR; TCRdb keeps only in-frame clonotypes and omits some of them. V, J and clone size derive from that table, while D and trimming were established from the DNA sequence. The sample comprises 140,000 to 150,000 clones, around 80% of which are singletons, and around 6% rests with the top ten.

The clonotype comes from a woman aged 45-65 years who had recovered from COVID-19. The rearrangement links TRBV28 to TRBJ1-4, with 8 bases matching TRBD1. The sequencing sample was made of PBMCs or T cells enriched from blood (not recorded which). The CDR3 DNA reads TGTGCCAGCAGCCCCACAGGGGGAATAAATGAAAAACTGTTTTTT. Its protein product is CASSPTGGINEKLFF.